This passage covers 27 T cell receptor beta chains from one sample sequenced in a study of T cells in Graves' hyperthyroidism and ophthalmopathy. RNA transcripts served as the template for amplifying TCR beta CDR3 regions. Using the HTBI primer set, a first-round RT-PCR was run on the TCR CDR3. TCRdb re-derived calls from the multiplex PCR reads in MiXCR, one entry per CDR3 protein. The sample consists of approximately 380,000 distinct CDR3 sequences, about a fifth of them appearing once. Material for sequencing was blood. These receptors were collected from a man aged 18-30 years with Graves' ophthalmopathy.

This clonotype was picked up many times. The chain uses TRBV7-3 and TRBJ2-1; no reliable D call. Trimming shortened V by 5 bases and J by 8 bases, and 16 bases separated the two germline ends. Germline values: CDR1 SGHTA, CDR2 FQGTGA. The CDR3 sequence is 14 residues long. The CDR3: CASSPGPSFDEQFF. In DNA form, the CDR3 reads TGTGCCAGCAGCCCGGGTCCTTCGTTCGATGAGCAGTTCTTC.

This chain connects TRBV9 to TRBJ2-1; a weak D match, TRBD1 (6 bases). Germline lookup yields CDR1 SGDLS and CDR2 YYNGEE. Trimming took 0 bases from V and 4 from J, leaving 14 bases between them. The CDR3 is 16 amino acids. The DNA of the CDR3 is TGTGCCAGCAGCGTAGCTGCAGGGGCTACGTACAATGAGCAGTTCTTC. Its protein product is CASSVAAGATYNEQFF. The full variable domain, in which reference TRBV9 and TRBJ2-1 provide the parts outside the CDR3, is DSGVTQTPKHLITATGQRVTLRCSPRSGDLSVYWYQQSLDQGLQFLIQYYNGEERAKGNILERFSAQQFPDLHSELNLSSLELGDSALYFCASSVAAGATYNEQFFGPGTRLTVL.

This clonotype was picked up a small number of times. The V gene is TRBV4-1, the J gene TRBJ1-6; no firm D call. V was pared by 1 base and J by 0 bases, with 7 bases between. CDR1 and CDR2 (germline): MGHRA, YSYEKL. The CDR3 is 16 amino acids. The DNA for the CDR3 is TGCGCCAGCAGCCAAGTCGGGAGCTCCTATAATTCACCCCTCCACTTT. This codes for CASSQVGSSYNSPLHF.

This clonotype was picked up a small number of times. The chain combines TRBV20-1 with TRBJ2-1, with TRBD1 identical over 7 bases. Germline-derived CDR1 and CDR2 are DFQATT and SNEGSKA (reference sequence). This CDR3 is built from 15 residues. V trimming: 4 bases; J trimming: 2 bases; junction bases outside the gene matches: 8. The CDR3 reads CSAKVGTVPYNEQFF. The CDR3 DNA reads TGCAGTGCTAAGGTGGGGACAGTCCCCTACAATGAGCAGTTCTTC.

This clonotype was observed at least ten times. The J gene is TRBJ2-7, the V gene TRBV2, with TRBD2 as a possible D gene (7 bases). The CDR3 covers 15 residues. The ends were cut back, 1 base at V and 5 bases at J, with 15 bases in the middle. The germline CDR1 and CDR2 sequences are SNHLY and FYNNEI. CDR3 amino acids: CASSEVALGGHEQYF. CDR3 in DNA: TGTGCCAGCAGTGAAGTCGCCCTGGGGGGGCACGAGCAGTACTTC. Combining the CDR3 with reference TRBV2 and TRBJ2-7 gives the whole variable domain EPEVTQTPSHQVTQMGQEVILRCVPISNHLYFYWYRQILGQKVEFLVSFYNNEISEKSEIFDDQFSVERPDGSNFTLKIRSTKLEDSAMYFCASSEVALGGHEQYFGPGTRLTVT.

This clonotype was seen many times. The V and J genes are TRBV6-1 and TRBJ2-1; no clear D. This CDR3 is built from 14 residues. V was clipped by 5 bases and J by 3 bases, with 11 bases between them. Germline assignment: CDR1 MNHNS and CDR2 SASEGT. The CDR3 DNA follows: TGTGCCAGCAGTTCATACTCTAGCTACAATGAGCAGTTCTTC. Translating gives CASSSYSSYNEQFF.

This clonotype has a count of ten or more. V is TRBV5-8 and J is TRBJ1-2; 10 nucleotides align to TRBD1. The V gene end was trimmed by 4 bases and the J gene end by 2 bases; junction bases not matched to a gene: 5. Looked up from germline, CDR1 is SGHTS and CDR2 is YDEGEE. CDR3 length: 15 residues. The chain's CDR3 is CASSMRGQGNYGYTF. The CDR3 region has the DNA TGTGCCAGCAGCATGAGGGGACAGGGGAACTATGGCTACACCTTC.

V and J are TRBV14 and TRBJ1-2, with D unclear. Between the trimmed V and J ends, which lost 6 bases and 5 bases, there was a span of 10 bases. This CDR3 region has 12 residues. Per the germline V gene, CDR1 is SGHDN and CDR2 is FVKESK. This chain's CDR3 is CASSPGRYGYTF. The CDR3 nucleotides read TGTGCCAGCAGTCCCGGGAGATATGGCTACACCTTC.

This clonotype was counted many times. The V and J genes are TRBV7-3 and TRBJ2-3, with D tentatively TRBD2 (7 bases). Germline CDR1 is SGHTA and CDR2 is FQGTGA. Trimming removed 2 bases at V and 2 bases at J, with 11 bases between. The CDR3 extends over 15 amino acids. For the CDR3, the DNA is TGTGCCAGCAGCTTATACGGGGGGCCCACAGATACGCAGTATTTT. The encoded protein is CASSLYGGPTDTQYF. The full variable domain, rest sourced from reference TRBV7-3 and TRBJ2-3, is GAGVSQTPSNKVTEKGKYVELRCDPISGHTALYWYRQSLGQGPEFLIYFQGTGAADDSGLPNDRFFAVRPEGSVSTLKIQRTERGDSAVYLCASSLYGGPTDTQYFGPGTRLTVL.

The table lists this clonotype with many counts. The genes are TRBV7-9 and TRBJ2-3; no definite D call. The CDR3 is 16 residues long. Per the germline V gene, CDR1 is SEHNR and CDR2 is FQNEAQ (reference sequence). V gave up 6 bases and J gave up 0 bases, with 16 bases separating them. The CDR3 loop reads CASSTPVTASTDTQYF. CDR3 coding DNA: TGTGCCAGCAGTACTCCAGTAACCGCTAGCACAGATACGCAGTATTTT.

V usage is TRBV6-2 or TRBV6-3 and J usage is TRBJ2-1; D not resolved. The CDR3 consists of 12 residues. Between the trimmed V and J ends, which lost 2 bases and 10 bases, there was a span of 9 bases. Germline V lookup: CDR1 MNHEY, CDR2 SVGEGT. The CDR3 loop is CASSYGVREQFF. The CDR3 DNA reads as TGTGCCAGCAGTTACGGGGTTCGCGAGCAGTTCTTC.

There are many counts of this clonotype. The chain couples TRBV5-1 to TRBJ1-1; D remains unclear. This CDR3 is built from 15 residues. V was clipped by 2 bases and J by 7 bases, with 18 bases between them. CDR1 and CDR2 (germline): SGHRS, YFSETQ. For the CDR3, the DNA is TGCGCCAGCAGCTTAACGGTTGGCACCTCGCTTGAAGCTTTCTTT. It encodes CASSLTVGTSLEAFF.

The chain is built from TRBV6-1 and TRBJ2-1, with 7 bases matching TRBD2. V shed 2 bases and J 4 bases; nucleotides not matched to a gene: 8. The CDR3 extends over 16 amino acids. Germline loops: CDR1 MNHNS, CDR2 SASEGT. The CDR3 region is CASSEWWSGAYNEQFF. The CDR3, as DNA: TGTGCCAGCAGTGAATGGTGGAGCGGGGCTTACAATGAGCAGTTCTTC.

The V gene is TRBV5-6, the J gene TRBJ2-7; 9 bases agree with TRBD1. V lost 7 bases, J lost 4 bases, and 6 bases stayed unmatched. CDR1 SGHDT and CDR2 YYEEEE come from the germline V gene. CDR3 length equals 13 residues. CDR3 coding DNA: TGTGCCAGCCAGGGACAGGGCGATTACGAGCAGTACTTC. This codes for CASQGQGDYEQYF.

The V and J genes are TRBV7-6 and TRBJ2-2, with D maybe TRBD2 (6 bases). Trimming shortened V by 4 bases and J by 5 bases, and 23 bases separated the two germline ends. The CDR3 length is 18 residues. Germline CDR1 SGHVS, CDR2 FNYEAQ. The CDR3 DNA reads TGTGCCAGCAGCTGGGCAATTACCAGTCAAAGCGGGACCGGGGAGCTGTTTTTT. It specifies CASSWAITSQSGTGELFF.

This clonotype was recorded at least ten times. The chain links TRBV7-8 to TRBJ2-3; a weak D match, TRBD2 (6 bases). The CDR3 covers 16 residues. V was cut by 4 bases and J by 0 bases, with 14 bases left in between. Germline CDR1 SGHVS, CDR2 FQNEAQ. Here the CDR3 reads CASSSPFGTSTDTQYF. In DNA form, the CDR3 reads TGTGCCAGCAGCTCTCCGTTTGGGACTAGCACAGATACGCAGTATTTT.

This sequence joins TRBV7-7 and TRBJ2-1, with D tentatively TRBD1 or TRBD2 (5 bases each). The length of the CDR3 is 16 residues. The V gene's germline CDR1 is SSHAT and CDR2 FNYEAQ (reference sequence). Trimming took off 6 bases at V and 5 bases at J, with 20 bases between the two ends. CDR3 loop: CASSLTEGISHNEQFF. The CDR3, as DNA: TGTGCCAGCAGTCTTACCGAGGGGATTTCCCACAATGAGCAGTTCTTC.

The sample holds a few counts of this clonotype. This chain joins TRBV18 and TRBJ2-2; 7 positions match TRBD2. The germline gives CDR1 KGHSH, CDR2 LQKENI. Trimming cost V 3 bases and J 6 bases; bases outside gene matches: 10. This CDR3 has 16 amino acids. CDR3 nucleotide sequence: TGTGCCAGCTCACCTCGCGCGGGGGACCTAGCCGGGGAGCTGTTTTTT. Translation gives CASSPRAGDLAGELFF.

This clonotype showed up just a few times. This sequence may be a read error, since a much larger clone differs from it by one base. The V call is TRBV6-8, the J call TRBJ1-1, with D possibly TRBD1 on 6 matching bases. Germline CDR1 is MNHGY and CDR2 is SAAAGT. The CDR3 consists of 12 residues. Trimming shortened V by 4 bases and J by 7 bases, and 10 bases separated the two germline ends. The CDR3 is CASSSQGIEAFF. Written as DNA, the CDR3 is TGTGCCAGCAGTTCCCAGGGGATTGAAGCTTTCTTT.

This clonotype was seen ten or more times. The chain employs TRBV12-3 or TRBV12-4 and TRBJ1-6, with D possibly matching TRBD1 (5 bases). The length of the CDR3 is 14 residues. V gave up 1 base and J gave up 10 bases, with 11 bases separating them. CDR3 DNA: TGTGCCAGCAGTTTAGTTGGGAAGGGGTCACCCCTCCACTTT. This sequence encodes CASSLVGKGSPLHF.

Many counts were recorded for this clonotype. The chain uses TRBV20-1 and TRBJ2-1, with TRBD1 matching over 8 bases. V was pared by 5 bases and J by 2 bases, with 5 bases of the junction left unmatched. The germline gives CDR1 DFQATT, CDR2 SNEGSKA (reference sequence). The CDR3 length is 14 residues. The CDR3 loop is CSAGDRGTYNEQFF. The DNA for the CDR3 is TGCAGTGCTGGCGACAGGGGTACCTACAATGAGCAGTTCTTC.

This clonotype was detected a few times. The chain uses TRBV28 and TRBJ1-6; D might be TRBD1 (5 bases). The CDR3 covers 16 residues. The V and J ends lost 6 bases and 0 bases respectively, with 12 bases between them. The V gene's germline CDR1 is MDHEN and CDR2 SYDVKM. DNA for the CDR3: TGTGCCAGCAGCCACCACAGGTCCTCCTATAATTCACCCCTCCACTTT. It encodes CASSHHRSSYNSPLHF.

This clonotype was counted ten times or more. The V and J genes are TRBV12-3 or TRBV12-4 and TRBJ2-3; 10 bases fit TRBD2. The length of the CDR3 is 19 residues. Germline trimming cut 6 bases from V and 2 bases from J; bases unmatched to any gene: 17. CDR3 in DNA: TGTGCCAGCAGCCTTGTCTTAGCGGGGGGACCCGTGCCCACAGATACGCAGTATTTT. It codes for CASSLVLAGGPVPTDTQYF.

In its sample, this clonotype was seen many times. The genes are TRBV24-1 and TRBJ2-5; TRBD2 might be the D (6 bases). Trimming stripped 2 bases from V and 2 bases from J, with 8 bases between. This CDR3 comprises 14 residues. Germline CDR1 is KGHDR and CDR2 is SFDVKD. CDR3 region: CATSDWRDQETQYF. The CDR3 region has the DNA TGTGCCACCAGTGATTGGAGGGATCAAGAGACCCAGTACTTC.

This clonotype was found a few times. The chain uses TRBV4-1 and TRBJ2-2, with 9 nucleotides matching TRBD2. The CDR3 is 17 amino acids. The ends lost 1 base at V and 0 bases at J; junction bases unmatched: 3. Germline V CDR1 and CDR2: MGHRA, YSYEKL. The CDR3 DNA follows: TGCGCCAGCAGCCAAGCCCCTAGCGGGGCGAACACCGGGGAGCTGTTTTTT. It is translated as CASSQAPSGANTGELFF.

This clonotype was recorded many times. The CDR3 sequence: CASQRERDNTEAFF. The CDR3 DNA reads as TGTGCCAGCCAACGGGAGAGGGATAACACTGAAGCTTTCTTT. The V call is TRBV12-3 or TRBV12-4, the J call TRBJ1-1; D is ambiguous. The CDR3 covers 14 residues. V dropped 8 bases and J dropped 2 bases, with 15 bases sitting between them.

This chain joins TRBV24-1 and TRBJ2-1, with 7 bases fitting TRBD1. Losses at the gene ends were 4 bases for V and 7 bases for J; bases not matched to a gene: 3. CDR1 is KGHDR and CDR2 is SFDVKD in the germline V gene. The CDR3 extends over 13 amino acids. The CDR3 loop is CATSDQQGNEQFF. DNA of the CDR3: TGTGCCACCAGTGACCAACAGGGGAATGAGCAGTTCTTC.